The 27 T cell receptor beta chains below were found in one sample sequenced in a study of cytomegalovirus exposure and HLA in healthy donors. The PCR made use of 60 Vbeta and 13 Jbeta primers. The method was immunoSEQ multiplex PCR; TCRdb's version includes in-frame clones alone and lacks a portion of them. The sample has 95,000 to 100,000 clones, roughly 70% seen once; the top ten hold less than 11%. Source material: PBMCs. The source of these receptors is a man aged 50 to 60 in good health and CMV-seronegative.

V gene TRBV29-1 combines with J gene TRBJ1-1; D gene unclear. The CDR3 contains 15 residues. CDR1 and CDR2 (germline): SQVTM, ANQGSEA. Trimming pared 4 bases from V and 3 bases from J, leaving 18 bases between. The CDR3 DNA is TGCAGCGTTGGATTCCCAAGAGGTGACTACACTGAAGCTTTCTTT. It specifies CSVGFPRGDYTEAFF.

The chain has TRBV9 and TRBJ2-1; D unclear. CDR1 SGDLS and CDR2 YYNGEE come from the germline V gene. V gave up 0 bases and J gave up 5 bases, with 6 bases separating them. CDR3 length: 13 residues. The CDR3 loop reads CASSVVSNNEQFF. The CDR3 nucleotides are TGTGCCAGCAGCGTAGTGTCTAACAATGAGCAGTTCTTC.

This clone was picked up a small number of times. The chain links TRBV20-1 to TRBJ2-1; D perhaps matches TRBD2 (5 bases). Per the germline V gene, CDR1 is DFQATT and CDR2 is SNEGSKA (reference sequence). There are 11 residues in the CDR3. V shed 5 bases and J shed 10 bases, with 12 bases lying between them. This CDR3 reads CSAPELDEQFF. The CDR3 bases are TGCAGTGCTCCTGAACTAGACGAGCAGTTCTTC.

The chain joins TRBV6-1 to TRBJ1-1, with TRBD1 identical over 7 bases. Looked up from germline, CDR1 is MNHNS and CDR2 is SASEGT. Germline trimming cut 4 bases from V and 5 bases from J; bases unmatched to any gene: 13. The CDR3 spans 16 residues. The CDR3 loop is CASSARDRPGVTEAFF. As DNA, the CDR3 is TGTGCCAGCAGTGCCCGGGACAGACCCGGGGTAACTGAAGCTTTCTTT.

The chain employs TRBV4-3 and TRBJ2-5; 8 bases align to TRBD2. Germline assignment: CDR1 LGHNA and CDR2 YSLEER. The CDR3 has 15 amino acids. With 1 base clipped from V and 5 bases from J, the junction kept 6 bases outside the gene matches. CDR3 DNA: TGCGCCAGCAGCCAAGTGGGCGGGGGGTCGGAGACCCAGTACTTC. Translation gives CASSQVGGGSETQYF.

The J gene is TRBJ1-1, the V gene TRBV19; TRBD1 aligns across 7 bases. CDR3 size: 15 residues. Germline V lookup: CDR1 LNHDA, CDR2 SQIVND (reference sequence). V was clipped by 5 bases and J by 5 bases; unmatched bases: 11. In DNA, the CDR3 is TGTGCCAGTAGTCCTCGAGACAGGGATAGGACTGAAGCTTTCTTT. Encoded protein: CASSPRDRDRTEAFF.

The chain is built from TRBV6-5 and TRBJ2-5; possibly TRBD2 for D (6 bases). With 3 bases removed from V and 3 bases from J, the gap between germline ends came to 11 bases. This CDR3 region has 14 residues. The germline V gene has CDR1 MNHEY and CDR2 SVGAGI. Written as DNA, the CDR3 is TGTGCCAGCAGTTATTCGACGGGAGAAGAGACCCAGTACTTC. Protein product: CASSYSTGEETQYF.

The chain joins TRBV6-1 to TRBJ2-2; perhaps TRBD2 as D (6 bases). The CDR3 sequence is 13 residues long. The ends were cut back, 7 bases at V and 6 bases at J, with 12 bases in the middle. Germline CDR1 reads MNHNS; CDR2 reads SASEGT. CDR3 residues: CASTRSGSGELFF. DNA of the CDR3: TGTGCCAGCACCAGGAGCGGGTCCGGGGAGCTGTTTTTT.

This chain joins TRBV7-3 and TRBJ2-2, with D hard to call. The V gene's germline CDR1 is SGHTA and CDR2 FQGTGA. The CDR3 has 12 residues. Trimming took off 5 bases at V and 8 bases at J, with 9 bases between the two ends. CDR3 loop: CASSLDPGELFF. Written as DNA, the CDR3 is TGTGCCAGCAGCCTAGACCCGGGGGAGCTGTTTTTT. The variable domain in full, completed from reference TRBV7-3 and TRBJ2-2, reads GAGVSQTPSNKVTEKGKYVELRCDPISGHTALYWYRQSLGQGPEFLIYFQGTGAADDSGLPNDRFFAVRPEGSVSTLKIQRTERGDSAVYLCASSLDPGELFFGEGSRLTVL.

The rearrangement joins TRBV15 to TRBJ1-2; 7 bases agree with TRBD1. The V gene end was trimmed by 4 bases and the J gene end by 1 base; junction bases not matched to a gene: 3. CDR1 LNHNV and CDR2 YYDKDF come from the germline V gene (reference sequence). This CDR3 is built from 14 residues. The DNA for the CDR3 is TGTGCCACCAGCAACGGACAGGTTAACTATGGCTACACCTTC. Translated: CATSNGQVNYGYTF.

The CDR3 is CASSFIYRDTNTEAFF. CDR3 coding DNA: TGTGCCAGCAGCTTCATTTACCGGGACACCAACACTGAAGCTTTCTTT. The rearrangement joins TRBV7-2 to TRBJ1-1; tentatively, D is TRBD1 (6 bases). Trimming shortened V by 3 bases and J by 2 bases, and 16 bases separated the two germline ends. This CDR3 comprises 16 residues. Germline CDR1 reads SGHTA; CDR2 reads FQGNSA.

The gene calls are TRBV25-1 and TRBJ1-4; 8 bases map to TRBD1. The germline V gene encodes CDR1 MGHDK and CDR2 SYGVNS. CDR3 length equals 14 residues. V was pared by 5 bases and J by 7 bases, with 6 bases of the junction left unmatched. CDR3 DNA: TGTGCCAGCAGTCAACCAGGGGGCGGTGAAAAACTGTTTTTT. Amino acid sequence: CASSQPGGGEKLFF. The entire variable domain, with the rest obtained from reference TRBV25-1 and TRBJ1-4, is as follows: EADIYQTPRYLVIGTGKKITLECSQTMGHDKMYWYQQDPGMELHLIHYSYGVNSTEKGDLSSESTVSRIRTEHFPLTLESARPSHTSQYLCASSQPGGGEKLFFGSGTQLSVL.

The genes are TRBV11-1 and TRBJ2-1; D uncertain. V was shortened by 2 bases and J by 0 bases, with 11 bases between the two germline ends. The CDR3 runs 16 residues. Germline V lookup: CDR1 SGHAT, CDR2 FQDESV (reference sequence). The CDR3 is CASSLKRSSSYNEQFF. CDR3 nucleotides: TGTGCCAGCAGCTTAAAACGGTCGAGCTCCTACAATGAGCAGTTCTTC.

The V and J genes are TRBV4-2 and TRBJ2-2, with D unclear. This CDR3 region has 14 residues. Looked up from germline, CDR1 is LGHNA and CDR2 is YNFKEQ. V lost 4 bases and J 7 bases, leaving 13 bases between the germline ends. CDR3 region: CASSPRSTGGELFF. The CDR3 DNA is TGTGCCAGCAGCCCGCGGAGTACGGGCGGGGAGCTGTTTTTT.

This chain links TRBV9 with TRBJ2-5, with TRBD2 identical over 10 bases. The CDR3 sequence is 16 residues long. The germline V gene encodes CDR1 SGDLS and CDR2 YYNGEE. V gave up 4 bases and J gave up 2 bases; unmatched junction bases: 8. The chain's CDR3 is CASSSGGASGQETQYF. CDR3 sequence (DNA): TGTGCCAGCAGCAGCGGGGGGGCGTCGGGGCAAGAGACCCAGTACTTC.

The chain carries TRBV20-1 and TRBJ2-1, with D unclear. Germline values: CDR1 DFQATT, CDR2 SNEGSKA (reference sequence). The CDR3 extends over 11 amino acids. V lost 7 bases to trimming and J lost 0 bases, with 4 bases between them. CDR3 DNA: TGCAGTGGAGGCTCCTACAATGAGCAGTTCTTC. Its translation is CSGGSYNEQFF.

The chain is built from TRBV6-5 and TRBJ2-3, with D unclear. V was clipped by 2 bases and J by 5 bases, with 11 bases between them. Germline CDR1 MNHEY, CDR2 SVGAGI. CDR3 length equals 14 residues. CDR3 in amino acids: CASSYGPIGDTQYF. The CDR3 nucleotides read TGTGCCAGCAGTTACGGGCCCATAGGAGATACGCAGTATTTT.

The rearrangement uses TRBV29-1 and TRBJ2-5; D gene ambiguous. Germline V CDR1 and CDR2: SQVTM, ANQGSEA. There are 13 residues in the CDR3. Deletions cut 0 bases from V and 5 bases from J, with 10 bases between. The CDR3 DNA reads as TGCAGCGTTGAAGAGGTGGGCATGGAGACCCAGTACTTC. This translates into CSVEEVGMETQYF.

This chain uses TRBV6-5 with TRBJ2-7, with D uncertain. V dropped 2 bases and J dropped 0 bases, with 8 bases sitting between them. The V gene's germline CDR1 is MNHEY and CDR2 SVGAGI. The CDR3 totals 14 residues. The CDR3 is CASSYGQVSYEQYF. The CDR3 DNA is TGTGCCAGCAGTTACGGGCAGGTCTCCTACGAGCAGTACTTC.

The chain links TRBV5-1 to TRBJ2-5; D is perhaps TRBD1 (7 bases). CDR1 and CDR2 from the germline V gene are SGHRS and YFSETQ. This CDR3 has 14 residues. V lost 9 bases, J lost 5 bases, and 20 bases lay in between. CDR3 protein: CATSVEGARETQYF. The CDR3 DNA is TGCGCCACCTCTGTGGAGGGGGCGCGTGAGACCCAGTACTTC.

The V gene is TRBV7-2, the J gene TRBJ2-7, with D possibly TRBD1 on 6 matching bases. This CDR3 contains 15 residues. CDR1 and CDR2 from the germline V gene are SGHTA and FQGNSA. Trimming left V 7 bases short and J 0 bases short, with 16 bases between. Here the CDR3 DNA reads TGTGCCAGCAACGACATAGGACAGAGCTCCTACGAGCAGTACTTC. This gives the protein CASNDIGQSSYEQYF.

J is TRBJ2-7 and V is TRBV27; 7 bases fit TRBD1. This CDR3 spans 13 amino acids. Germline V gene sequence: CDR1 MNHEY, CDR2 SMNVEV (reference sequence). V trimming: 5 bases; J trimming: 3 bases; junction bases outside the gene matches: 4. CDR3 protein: CASSRQGSYEQYF. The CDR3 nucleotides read TGTGCCAGCAGTAGACAGGGCAGCTACGAGCAGTACTTC.

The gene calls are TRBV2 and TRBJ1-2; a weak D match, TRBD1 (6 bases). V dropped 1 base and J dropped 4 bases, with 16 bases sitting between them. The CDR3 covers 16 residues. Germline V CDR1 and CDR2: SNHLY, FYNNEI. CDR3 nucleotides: TGTGCCAGCAGTGAAGATAGGGGGGGAGGAAGCTATGGCTACACCTTC. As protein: CASSEDRGGGSYGYTF.

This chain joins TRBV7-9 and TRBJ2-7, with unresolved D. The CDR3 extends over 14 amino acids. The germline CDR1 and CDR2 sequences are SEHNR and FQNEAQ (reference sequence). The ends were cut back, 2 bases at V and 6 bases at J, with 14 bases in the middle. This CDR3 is CASSLSTATGEQYF. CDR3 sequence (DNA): TGTGCCAGCAGCTTATCGACCGCGACGGGCGAGCAGTACTTC.

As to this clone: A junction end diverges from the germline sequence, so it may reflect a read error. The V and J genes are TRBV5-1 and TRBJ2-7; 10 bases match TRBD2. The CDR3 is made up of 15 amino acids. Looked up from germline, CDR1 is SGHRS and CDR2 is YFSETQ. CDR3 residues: CASSHGLAAAYEQYF. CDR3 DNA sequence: TGCGCTAGCAGCCACGGACTAGCGGCCGCCTACGAGCAGTACTTC.

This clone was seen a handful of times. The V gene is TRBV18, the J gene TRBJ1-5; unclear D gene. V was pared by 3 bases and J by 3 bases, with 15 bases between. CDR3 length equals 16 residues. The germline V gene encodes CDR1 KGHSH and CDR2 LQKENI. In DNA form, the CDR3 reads TGTGCCAGCTCACCCGAAGAGGGCCCGATCAATCAGCCCCAGCATTTT. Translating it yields CASSPEEGPINQPQHF.

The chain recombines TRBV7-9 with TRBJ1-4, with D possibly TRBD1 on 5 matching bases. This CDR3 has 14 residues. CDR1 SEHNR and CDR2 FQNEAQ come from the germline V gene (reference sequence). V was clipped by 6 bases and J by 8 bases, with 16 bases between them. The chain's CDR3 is CASSSDGGKEKLFF. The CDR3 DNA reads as TGTGCCAGCAGTTCGGACGGGGGGAAAGAAAAACTGTTTTTT.